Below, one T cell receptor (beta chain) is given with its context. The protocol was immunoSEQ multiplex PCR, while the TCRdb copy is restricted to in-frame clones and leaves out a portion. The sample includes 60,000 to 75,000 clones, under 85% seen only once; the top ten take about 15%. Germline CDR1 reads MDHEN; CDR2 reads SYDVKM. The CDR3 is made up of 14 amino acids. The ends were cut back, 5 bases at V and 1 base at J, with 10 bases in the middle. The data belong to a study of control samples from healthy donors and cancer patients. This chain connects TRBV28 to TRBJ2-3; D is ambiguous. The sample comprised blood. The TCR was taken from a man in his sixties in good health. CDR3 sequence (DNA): TGTGCCAGCAGTCCTGCGGACCGCACAGATACGCAGTATTTT. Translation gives CASSPADRTDTQYF.